The present TCR beta chain was sequenced within a study of cytomegalovirus exposure and HLA in healthy donors. CDR3 length: 12 residues. Sequencing used immunoSEQ multiplex PCR; TCRdb keeps in-frame clones, though not all of them. The table shows approximately 150,000 clones, with 87% occurring only once. Sample: PBMCs. The gene calls are TRBV21-1 and TRBJ1-1; TRBD1, the table's D call, was not compared with the DNA. TRBV21-1 is a pseudogene. This TCR was sampled from a man aged 18-30 years in good health and CMV-seropositive. CDR3 coding DNA: TGTGCCATCCGGGACAGGAACACTGAAGCTTTCTTT. Amino acid sequence: CAIRDRNTEAFF.